Only a few counts were recorded for the clone carrying this T cell receptor beta chain. Its cognate antigen is unknown. This sample stems from a study of T cells after yellow fever vaccination. Notes on the study in general: Post-booster samples contained most primary-vaccination clones (approximately 96% CD4, around 90% CD8).

TCRdb reanalysed the 5' RACE reads using MiXCR and keeps one entry per CDR3 protein. The table records 250,000 to 400,000 distinct CDR3 sequences, approximately 4% of them present only once. V lost 2 bases, J lost 1 base, and 4 bases stayed unmatched. Germline loops: CDR1 SGHAT, CDR2 FQNNGV. CDR3 length: 16 residues. The clonotype was recovered from a man younger than 35 who received the YFV17D yellow fever vaccine. The specimen comprised PBMCs, sampled 15 days after the yellow fever booster vaccination. J is TRBJ2-5 and V is TRBV11-2, with 10 bases identical to TRBD2. The CDR3 region has the DNA TGTGCCAGCAGCTTATTCGCTAGCGGGGGCCAAGAGACCCAGTACTTC. It is translated as CASSLFASGGQETQYF.